This TCR beta chain was recorded in a study of blood T cell repertoires in COVID-19. Study information: Samples taken during acute and convalescent COVID-19 were collected in the United States, Italy and Spain.

In the study's own analysis: Amplification of reference gene primers was used by the study to estimate nucleated cell counts. Clones were sequenced by immunoSEQ multiplex PCR, and TCRdb holds only the in-frame ones, with some missing. V, J and clone size were drawn from that table, and D and trimming were deduced from the DNA. The sample carries 250,000 to 300,000 clones, 82% recorded once. Study members were between about 18 and 95 years old and lived in 20 to 30 US regions. Which cohort a participant joined came from the clinical history participants gave. V lost 4 bases, J lost 9 bases, and 10 bases lay in between. Germline CDR1 GTSNPN, CDR2 SVGIG (reference sequence). CDR3 length equals 12 residues.

The sequence came from a man in his forties who had been exposed to COVID-19. The sample was PBMCs or T cells enriched from blood (not recorded which). J is TRBJ1-6 and V is TRBV30; D possibly corresponds to TRBD1 (6 bases). The CDR3 sequence: CAWMGAISPLHF. CDR3 nucleotides: TGTGCCTGGATGGGGGCAATTTCACCCCTCCACTTT.